This T cell receptor (beta chain) was sequenced in a study of spatial heterogeneity in lung cancer. Every molecule of TCR cDNA had its own unique molecular identifier. TCRdb used MiXCR to reprocess the 5' RACE reads, holding one entry per CDR3 protein. Of about 85,000 distinct CDR3 sequences in the sample, approximately 21% were seen once. The time point denotes: sample taken at primary tumor resection. The study sequenced unsorted whole RNA from tumor, nontumor lung or frozen PBMC. V lost 8 bases and J lost 2; bases outside the gene matches: 3. The CDR3 sequence is 13 residues long. Germline V gene data show CDR1 as ENHRY and CDR2 as SYGVKD. This clonotype has just a few counts.

The sample here was PBMCs, taken at surgery. V and J are TRBV10-3 and TRBJ1-1; 9 bases align to TRBD1. The TCR originated in a male donor with early-stage non-small cell lung cancer. DNA of the CDR3: TGTGCCATCTCAACAGGGGGCAACACTGAAGCTTTCTTT. As protein: CAISTGGNTEAFF.